This T cell receptor beta chain was sequenced in a study of cytomegalovirus exposure and HLA in healthy donors. 13 Jbeta primers and 60 Vbeta primers were used for the PCR. This table comes from immunoSEQ multiplex PCR, and its TCRdb copy is limited to in-frame clones, with some not included. In the table there are about 98,000 clones, about 80% of which are singletons. The CDR3 runs 13 residues. Between the trimmed V and J ends, which lost 5 bases and 5 bases, there was a span of 12 bases. Per the germline V gene, CDR1 is SGHTA and CDR2 is FQGNSA. This sequence originates from a man between 18 and 29 years old in good health and CMV-seropositive. Sample: PBMCs. The chain employs TRBV7-2 and TRBJ2-5; D unclear. DNA of the CDR3: TGTGCCAGCAGCAGAAGCATCGTTGAGACCCAGTACTTC. It yields the protein CASSRSIVETQYF. Combining the CDR3 with reference TRBV7-2 and TRBJ2-5 gives the whole variable domain GAGVSQSPSNKVTEKGKDVELRCDPISGHTALYWYRQSLGQGLEFLIYFQGNSAPDKSGLPSDRFSAERTGGSVSTLTIQRTQQEDSAVYLCASSRSIVETQYFGPGTRLLVL.